Listed here is a single T cell receptor beta chain. No antigen is known for it. Base qualities are not provided; no much larger clone lies one nucleotide away. This sample was sequenced with an Illumina HiSeq 1500. TCRdb took the public reads, trimmed them with fastp at Q25, ran MiXCR for clone calling and kept in-frame beta chains. Merged by CDR3 protein, the rows form single entries marked with the most common genes and DNA. The sample data list 100,000 to 150,000 distinct CDR3 sequences, and 20% to 30% of these were observed just once. 30% to 40% of the sample belongs to the ten largest clones. These data belong to a study of T cell repertoires in cytomegalovirus infection (dated by TCRdb to between 2018 and 2021). For the study in its entirety: The HLA type of each donor mattered for the analysis, because public TCR beta signatures pointed to carriage of CMV infection along with the matching HLA type.

V lost 7 bases and J lost 0 bases; the stretch between them is 16 bases long. CDR1 SQVTM and CDR2 ANQGSEA are derived from the germline V gene. Counted from cysteine to phenylalanine, this CDR3 has 14 amino acids. Of the read, only the CDR3 DNA is kept; its 42 bases are in frame from base 1. The study at large found these results: Cumulative frequency of public TCR beta family members discriminated carriers of CMV infection plus the relevant HLA type in this cohort and an independent roughly 330-donor cohort. In the ex vivo response, HLA-C-restricted CMV-specific TCR beta clonotypes were dominant, and in two of eight donors the single most frequent clonotype came from this HLA-C-restricted group.

This receptor was taken from a human donor in good health (CMV status not recorded). Some clones in this sample may be carry-over from other donors' samples. Sequenced sample: PBMCs, sequenced either directly or after in vitro stimulation (not recorded which). The rearrangement joined TRBV29-1 to TRBJ2-7, with no confidently assigned D gene. CDR3 region: CSAVQEYVSYEQYF. The DNA reads as follows: TGCAGCGCCGTGCAGGAATACGTCTCCTACGAGCAGTACTTC.